This T cell receptor beta chain was documented in a study of blood T cell repertoires in COVID-19. The protocol was immunoSEQ multiplex PCR, while the TCRdb copy is restricted to in-frame clones and leaves out a portion. The table lists 200,000 to 300,000 clones, 80% to 85% of them singletons, with 4% to 5% in the top ten. The specimen was peripheral blood. The source of this sequence is a man in his 60s with acute or convalescent COVID-19.

The CDR3: CASSHDLGRGPYEQYF. As DNA, the CDR3 is TGTGCCAGCAGTCACGACCTCGGGCGGGGACCCTACGAGCAGTACTTC. The chain joins TRBV28 to TRBJ2-7; tentatively, D is TRBD2 (6 bases). CDR3 length: 16 residues. The germline V gene has CDR1 MDHEN and CDR2 SYDVKM. V dropped 5 bases and J dropped 2 bases, with 19 bases sitting between them. The full variable domain, rest sourced from reference TRBV28 and TRBJ2-7, is DVKVTQSSRYLVKRTGEKVFLECVQDMDHENMFWYRQDPGLGLRLIYFSYDVKMKEKGDIPEGYSVSREKKERFSLILESASTNQTSMYLCASSHDLGRGPYEQYFGPGTRLTVT.